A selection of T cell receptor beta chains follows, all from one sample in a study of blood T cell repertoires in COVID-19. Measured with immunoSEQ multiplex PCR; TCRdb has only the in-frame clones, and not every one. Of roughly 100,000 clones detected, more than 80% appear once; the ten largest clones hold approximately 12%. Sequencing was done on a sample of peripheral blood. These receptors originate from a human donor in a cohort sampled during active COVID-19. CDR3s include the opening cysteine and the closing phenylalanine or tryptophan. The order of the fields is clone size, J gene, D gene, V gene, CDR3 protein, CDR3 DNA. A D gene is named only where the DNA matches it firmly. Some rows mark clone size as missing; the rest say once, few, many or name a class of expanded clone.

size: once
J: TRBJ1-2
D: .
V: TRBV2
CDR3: CASSPQGRLGYTF
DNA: TGTGCCAGCAGTCCACAGGGTAGGTTAGGCTACACCTTC

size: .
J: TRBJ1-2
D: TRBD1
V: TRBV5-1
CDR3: CASSLQTGGYGYTF
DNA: TGCGCCAGCAGCTTGCAGACAGGGGGCTATGGCTACACCTTC

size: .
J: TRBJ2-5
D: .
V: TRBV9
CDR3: CASSRGLGGETQYF
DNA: TGTGCCAGCAGTCGGGGTCTAGGAGGAGAGACCCAGTACTTC

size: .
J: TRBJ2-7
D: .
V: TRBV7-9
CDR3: CASSLGQGPSYEQYF
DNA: TGTGCCAGCAGCTTAGGGCAGGGGCCATCTTACGAGCAGTACTTC

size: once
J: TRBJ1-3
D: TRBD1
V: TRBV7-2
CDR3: CASSLVGQGRGNTIYF
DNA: TGTGCCAGCAGCTTAGTGGGACAGGGGAGAGGAAACACCATATATTTT

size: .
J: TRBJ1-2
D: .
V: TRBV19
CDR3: CASSIDSEGGGYTF
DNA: TGTGCCAGTAGTATAGATTCTGAGGGCGGAGGCTACACCTTC

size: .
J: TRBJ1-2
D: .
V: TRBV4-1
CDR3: CASSQALGADYGYTF
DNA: TGCGCCAGCAGCCAAGCTTTAGGGGCAGACTATGGCTACACCTTC

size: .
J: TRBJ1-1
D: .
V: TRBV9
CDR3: CASSQLGRPTEAFF
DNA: TGTGCCAGCAGCCAACTGGGGAGGCCAACTGAAGCTTTCTTT

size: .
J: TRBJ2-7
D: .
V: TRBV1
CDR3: CTISGGANEQYF
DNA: TGCACCATCTCGGGGGGGGCCAACGAGCAGTACTTC

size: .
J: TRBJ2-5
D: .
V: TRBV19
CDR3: CASSPSEETQYF
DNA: TGTGCCAGTAGTCCCTCCGAAGAGACCCAGTACTTC

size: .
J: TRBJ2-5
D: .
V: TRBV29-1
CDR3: CSVEDSYQETQYF
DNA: TGCAGCGTTGAAGACAGTTACCAAGAGACCCAGTACTTC

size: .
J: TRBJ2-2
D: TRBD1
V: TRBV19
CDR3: CASSIYIGQDRTGELFF
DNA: TGTGCCAGTAGTATCTATATCGGGCAGGACAGGACCGGGGAGCTGTTTTTT

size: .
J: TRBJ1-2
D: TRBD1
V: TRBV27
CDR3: CASSHTTGAGYTF
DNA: TGTGCCAGCAGCCACACAACAGGGGCTGGCTACACCTTC

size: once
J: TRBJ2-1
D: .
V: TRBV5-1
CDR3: CASSLDHTYNEQFF
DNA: TGCGCCAGCAGCTTGGACCACACCTACAATGAGCAGTTCTTC

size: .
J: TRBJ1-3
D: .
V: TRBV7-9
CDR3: CASSSGNTIYF
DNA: TGTGCCAGCAGCTCAGGAAACACCATATATTTT

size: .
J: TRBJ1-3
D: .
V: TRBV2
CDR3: CASNRQGNTIYF
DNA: TGTGCCAGCAACCGACAGGGAAACACCATATATTTT

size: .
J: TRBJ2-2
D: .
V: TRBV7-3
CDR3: CASSLRESGELFF
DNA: TGTGCCAGCAGCTTACGGGAGTCGGGGGAGCTGTTTTTT

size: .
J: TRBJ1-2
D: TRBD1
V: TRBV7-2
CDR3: CASSLGGADRGYGYTF
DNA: TGTGCCAGCAGCTTAGGGGGTGCGGACAGGGGATACGGCTACACCTTC

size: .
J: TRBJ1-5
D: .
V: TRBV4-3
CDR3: CASSQGHREGQPQHF
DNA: TGCGCCAGCAGCCAAGGACACAGGGAAGGTCAGCCCCAGCATTTT

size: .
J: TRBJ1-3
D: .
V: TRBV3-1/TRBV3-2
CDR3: CASSPSSGNTIYF
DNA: TGTGCCAGCAGCCCATCCTCTGGAAACACCATATATTTT

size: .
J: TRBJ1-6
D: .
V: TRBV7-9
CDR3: CASSLAELTKAGVALHF
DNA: TGTGCCAGCAGCTTAGCAGAACTGACCAAGGCGGGGGTTGCCCTCCACTTT

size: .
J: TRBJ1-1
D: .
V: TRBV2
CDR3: CASSQNGQNTEAFF
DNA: TGTGCCAGCAGCCAAAATGGACAGAACACTGAAGCTTTCTTT

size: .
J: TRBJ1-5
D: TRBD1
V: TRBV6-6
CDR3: CASSYGRGLDQPQHF
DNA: TGTGCCAGCAGTTACGGCAGGGGGCTTGATCAGCCCCAGCATTTT

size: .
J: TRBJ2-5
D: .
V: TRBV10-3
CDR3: CAISNGASGTPEETQYF
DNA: TGTGCCATCAGCAACGGAGCATCCGGGACACCCGAAGAGACCCAGTACTTC